Listed below are T cell receptor beta chains from one sample, sequenced in a study of cytomegalovirus exposure and HLA in healthy donors. Produced via immunoSEQ multiplex PCR; TCRdb's table is partial and in-frame only. The table records roughly 150,000 clones, less than 85% of them present only once. The sample comprised PBMCs. The source is a woman aged 45 to 65 in good health and CMV-seropositive. Both conserved end residues are part of each CDR3. Fields, in order: V gene, J gene, clone size, D gene, CDR3 DNA, CDR3 protein. The D gene is left open where the match is weak. Some rows have no size entry. The others give once, few or many, or a class for an expanded clone.

V gene: TRBV5-1; J gene: TRBJ2-7; clone size: .; D gene: TRBD1; CDR3 DNA: TGCGCCAGCAGACCGGGGACAGCCAACTACGAGCAGTACTTC; CDR3 protein: CASRPGTANYEQYF
V gene: TRBV7-6; J gene: TRBJ1-1; clone size: .; D gene: TRBD1; CDR3 DNA: TGTGCCAGCAGCTCAGGGACAGGGATTGAAGCTTTCTTT; CDR3 protein: CASSSGTGIEAFF
V gene: TRBV10-3; J gene: TRBJ2-5; clone size: few; D gene: TRBD1; CDR3 DNA: TGTGCCACGGCGGATCGAGGGGGCGTGAGCCAAGAGACCCAGTACTTC; CDR3 protein: CATADRGGVSQETQYF
V gene: TRBV5-1; J gene: TRBJ1-1; clone size: .; D gene: TRBD1; CDR3 DNA: TGCGCCAGCAGCTTAGGATCCGCAGGGGGCGCGAACACTGAAGCTTTCTTT; CDR3 protein: CASSLGSAGGANTEAFF
V gene: TRBV5-1; J gene: TRBJ2-2; clone size: .; D gene: TRBD2; CDR3 DNA: TGCGCCAGCAGCTTGGAGGGACTAGAAAACACCGGGGAGCTGTTTTTT; CDR3 protein: CASSLEGLENTGELFF
V gene: TRBV30; J gene: TRBJ1-1; clone size: .; D gene: .; CDR3 DNA: TGTGCCTGGAGGGAGGGGAGCACTGAAGCTTTCTTT; CDR3 protein: CAWREGSTEAFF
V gene: TRBV29-1; J gene: TRBJ1-2; clone size: once; D gene: .; CDR3 DNA: TGCAGCGTTTCGAATAGTGGCTACACCTTC; CDR3 protein: CSVSNSGYTF
V gene: TRBV15; J gene: TRBJ1-1; clone size: .; D gene: .; CDR3 DNA: TGTGCCACCAGCAGGTTCTTAACTGAAGCTTTCTTT; CDR3 protein: CATSRFLTEAFF
V gene: TRBV15; J gene: TRBJ1-2; clone size: .; D gene: .; CDR3 DNA: TGTGCCACCAGCAGAGATAATCGGGGGGCGGACGGCTACACCTTC; CDR3 protein: CATSRDNRGADGYTF
V gene: TRBV5-4; J gene: TRBJ2-7; clone size: .; D gene: TRBD2; CDR3 DNA: TGTGCCAGCAGCTTACCCGGGACTATGGGCGAGCAGTACTTC; CDR3 protein: CASSLPGTMGEQYF
V gene: TRBV7-2; J gene: TRBJ2-7; clone size: .; D gene: TRBD1; CDR3 DNA: TGTGCCAGCATCCGGGACAGGGGCTCCTACGAGCAGTACTTC; CDR3 protein: CASIRDRGSYEQYF
V gene: TRBV11-2; J gene: TRBJ2-7; clone size: .; D gene: .; CDR3 DNA: TGTGCCAGCAGCCGGACAGCCTACGAGCAGTACTTC; CDR3 protein: CASSRTAYEQYF
V gene: TRBV18; J gene: TRBJ2-7; clone size: few; D gene: .; CDR3 DNA: TGTGCCAGCTCACCACTAGGGGACTACGAGCAGTACTTC; CDR3 protein: CASSPLGDYEQYF
V gene: TRBV5-5; J gene: TRBJ2-1; clone size: once; D gene: .; CDR3 DNA: TGTGCCAGCAGCTTACAAGACAGTTACAATGAGCAGTTCTTC; CDR3 protein: CASSLQDSYNEQFF
V gene: TRBV2; J gene: TRBJ2-3; clone size: once; D gene: TRBD2; CDR3 DNA: TGTGCCAGCAGTGAAGGGCTAGCGGGGGGGCCAGATACGCAGTATTTT; CDR3 protein: CASSEGLAGGPDTQYF
V gene: TRBV5-4; J gene: TRBJ2-3; clone size: .; D gene: TRBD2; CDR3 DNA: TGTGCCAGCAGCTTAAGCGGGGGGCCAGATACGCAGTATTTT; CDR3 protein: CASSLSGGPDTQYF
V gene: TRBV19; J gene: TRBJ2-1; clone size: .; D gene: .; CDR3 DNA: TGTGCCAGTAGCCCGCCGGGGTGGGGTGAGCAGTTCTTC; CDR3 protein: CASSPPGWGEQFF
V gene: TRBV11-2; J gene: TRBJ1-1; clone size: .; D gene: .; CDR3 DNA: TGTGCCAGCAGCTCCGGACAGTCCCCTTCGAACACTGAAGCTTTCTTT; CDR3 protein: CASSSGQSPSNTEAFF
V gene: TRBV6-5; J gene: TRBJ1-6; clone size: .; D gene: .; CDR3 DNA: TGTGCCAGCAGTTACGGGCAGGGGTTCACAAATTCACCCCTCCACTTT; CDR3 protein: CASSYGQGFTNSPLHF
V gene: TRBV4-3; J gene: TRBJ1-2; clone size: .; D gene: .; CDR3 DNA: TGCGCCAGCAGCCAAGAGGGCGGGGAATTCTATGGCTACACCTTC; CDR3 protein: CASSQEGGEFYGYTF
V gene: TRBV28; J gene: TRBJ1-5; clone size: .; D gene: .; CDR3 DNA: TGTGCCAGCAGCGTCACAGGGCAGGGCAATCAGCCCCAGCATTTT; CDR3 protein: CASSVTGQGNQPQHF
V gene: TRBV6-6; J gene: TRBJ2-7; clone size: .; D gene: .; CDR3 DNA: TGTGCCAGCAAAAACGACAGTAATACCTACGAGCAGTACTTC; CDR3 protein: CASKNDSNTYEQYF
V gene: TRBV9; J gene: TRBJ2-7; clone size: .; D gene: TRBD1; CDR3 DNA: TGTGCCAGCAGCGTGGTGACAGGGGACGAGCAGTACTTC; CDR3 protein: CASSVVTGDEQYF